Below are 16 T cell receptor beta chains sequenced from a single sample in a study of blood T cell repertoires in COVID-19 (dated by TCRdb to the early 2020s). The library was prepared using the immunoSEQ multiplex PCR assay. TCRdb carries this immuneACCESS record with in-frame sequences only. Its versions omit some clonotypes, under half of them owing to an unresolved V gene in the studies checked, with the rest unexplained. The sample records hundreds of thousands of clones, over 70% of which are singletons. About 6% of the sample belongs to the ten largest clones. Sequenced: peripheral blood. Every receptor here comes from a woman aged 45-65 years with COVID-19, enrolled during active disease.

CDR3 nucleotides: TGTGCCAGCAGTGAGTCTAGGTGGACTGAAGCTTTCTTT. It is translated as CASSESRWTEAFF. This rearrangement joins TRBV6-1 to TRBJ1-1; D remains ambiguous. Per the germline V gene, CDR1 is MNHNS and CDR2 is SASEGT. This CDR3 has 13 residues. The germline V and J ends were trimmed by 3 bases and 5 bases, with 10 bases remaining between them.

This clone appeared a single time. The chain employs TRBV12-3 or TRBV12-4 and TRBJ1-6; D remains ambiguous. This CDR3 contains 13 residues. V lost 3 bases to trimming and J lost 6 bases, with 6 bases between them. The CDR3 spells CASSLTFNSPLHF. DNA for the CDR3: TGTGCCAGCAGTTTGACATTTAATTCACCCCTCCACTTT.

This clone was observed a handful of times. The CDR3 protein is CASSLRGQGAKKQYF. As DNA, the CDR3 is TGTGCCAGCAGCTTGAGGGGACAGGGCGCAAAAAAGCAGTACTTC. The chain couples TRBV5-6 to TRBJ2-7; 9 bases fit TRBD1. The length of the CDR3 is 15 residues. Germline V gene sequence: CDR1 SGHDT, CDR2 YYEEEE. V dropped 1 base and J dropped 8; count of bases not matched to a gene: 10.

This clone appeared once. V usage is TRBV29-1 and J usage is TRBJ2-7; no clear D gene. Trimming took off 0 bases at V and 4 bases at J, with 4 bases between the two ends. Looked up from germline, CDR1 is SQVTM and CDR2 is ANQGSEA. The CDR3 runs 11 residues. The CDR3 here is CSVEDAYEQYF. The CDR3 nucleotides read TGCAGCGTTGAAGATGCGTACGAGCAGTACTTC.

The CDR3 reads CASSEIAGVKTQYF. CDR3 in DNA: TGTGCCAGCAGTGAAATAGCGGGAGTAAAGACCCAGTACTTC. The chain joins TRBV2 to TRBJ2-5; 9 bases are shared with TRBD2. The V segment lost 2 bases and the J segment 6 bases; nucleotides outside the gene matches: 4. CDR1 is SNHLY, CDR2 FYNNEI, per germline. The CDR3 loop spans 14 amino acids.

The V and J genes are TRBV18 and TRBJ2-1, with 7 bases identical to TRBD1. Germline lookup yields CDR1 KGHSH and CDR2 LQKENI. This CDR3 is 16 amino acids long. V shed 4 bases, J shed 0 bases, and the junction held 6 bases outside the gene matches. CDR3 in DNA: TGTGCCAGCTCACGGAAGACAGGGAACTCCTACAATGAGCAGTTCTTC. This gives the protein CASSRKTGNSYNEQFF.

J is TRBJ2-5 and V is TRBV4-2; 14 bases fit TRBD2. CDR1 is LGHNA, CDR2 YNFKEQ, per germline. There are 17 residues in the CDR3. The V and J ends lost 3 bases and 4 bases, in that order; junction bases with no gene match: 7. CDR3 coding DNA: TGTGCCAGCAGCCAGGAGACTAGCGGGAGGGCCGGAGAGACCCAGTACTTC. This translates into CASSQETSGRAGETQYF.

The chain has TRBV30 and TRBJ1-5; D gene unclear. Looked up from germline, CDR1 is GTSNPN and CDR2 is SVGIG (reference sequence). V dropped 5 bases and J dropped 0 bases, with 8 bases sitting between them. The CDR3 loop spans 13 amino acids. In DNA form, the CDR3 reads TGTGCCTGGCAGGCTGATAGCAATCAGCCCCAGCATTTT. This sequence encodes CAWQADSNQPQHF.

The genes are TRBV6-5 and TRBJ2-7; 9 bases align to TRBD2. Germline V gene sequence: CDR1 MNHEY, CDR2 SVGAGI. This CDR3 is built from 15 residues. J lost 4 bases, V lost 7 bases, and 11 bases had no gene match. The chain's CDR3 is CASTFSSGISYEQYF. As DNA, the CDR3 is TGTGCCAGCACGTTCTCTAGCGGGATATCGTACGAGCAGTACTTC.

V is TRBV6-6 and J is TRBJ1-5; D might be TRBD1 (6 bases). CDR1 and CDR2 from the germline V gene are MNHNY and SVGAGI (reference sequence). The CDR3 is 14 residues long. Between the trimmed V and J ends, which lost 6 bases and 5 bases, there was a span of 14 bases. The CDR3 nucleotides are TGTGCCAGCAGGTTGGAACAGGGTCATCAGCCCCAGCATTTT. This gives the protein CASRLEQGHQPQHF.

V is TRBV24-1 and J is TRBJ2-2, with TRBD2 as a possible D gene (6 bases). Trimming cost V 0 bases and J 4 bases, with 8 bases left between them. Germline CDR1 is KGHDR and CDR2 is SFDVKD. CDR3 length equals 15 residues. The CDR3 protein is CATSDLLGGTGELFF. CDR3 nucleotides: TGTGCCACCAGTGATTTGCTCGGGGGCACCGGGGAGCTGTTTTTT.

CDR3 in DNA: TGTGCCAGCAGTGAATCAGGGGGATCCCAAGAGACCCAGTACTTC. Its protein is CASSESGGSQETQYF. The chain combines TRBV25-1 with TRBJ2-5, with TRBD1 identical over 7 bases. This CDR3 spans 15 amino acids. The ends lost 1 base at V and 1 base at J; junction bases unmatched: 3. CDR1 MGHDK and CDR2 SYGVNS come from the germline V gene.

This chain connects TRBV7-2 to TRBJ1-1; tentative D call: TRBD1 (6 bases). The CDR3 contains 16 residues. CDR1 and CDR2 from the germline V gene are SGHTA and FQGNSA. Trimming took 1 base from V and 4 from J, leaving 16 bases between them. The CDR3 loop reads CASSLETGHLGTEAFF. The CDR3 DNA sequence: TGTGCCAGCAGCTTAGAAACGGGACACCTGGGCACTGAAGCTTTCTTT.

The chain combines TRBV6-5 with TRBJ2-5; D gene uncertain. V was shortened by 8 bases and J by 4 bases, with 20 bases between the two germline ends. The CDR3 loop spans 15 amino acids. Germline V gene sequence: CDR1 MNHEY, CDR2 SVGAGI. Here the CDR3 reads CASSPRSIISETQYF. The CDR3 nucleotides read TGTGCCAGCTCGCCCAGGTCAATAATCTCAGAGACCCAGTACTTC.

CDR3 nucleotide sequence: TGTGCCAGTAGTAGATCGACGACTTCCTACGAGCAGTACTTC. This gives the protein CASSRSTTSYEQYF. The chain is built from TRBV19 and TRBJ2-7; D is unclear. Between the trimmed V and J ends, which lost 4 bases and 1 base, there was a span of 11 bases. The CDR3 sequence is 14 residues long. Germline V CDR1 and CDR2: LNHDA, SQIVND (reference sequence).

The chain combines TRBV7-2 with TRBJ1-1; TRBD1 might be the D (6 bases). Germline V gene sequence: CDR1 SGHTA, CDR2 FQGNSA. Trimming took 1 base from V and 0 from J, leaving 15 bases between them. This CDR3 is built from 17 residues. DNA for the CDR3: TGTGCCAGCAGCTTAGGATGGACAGTAAAGATGAACACTGAAGCTTTCTTT. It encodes CASSLGWTVKMNTEAFF.